This section outlines one TCR beta chain sequence together with its context. In this sample, this clone turned up a few times. The antigen it recognizes is unknown. Base quality data are lacking; no much larger clone is found one base away. The CDR3, from cysteine to phenylalanine, totals 15 residues. Only the CDR3 part of the read is kept: 45 bases, read in frame from the first base. The cohort consisted of 600 to 750 healthy bone marrow donors. At the time of sampling, every cohort member was nominally healthy, though immune exposures that went unrecorded were likely present. The donor was CMV seropositive and was included in the group of around 300 seropositive cohort members. Each donor provided a peripheral blood sample, and peripheral blood mononuclear cells were used for TCR beta sequencing. The Qiagen DNeasy Blood Extraction Kit was used to extract genomic DNA from the blood cell samples. Receptor libraries were prepared by the immunoSEQ multiplex PCR assay. The multiplex PCR relied on a mix of 60 forward primers for TCR Vbeta segments and 13 reverse primers for TCR Jbeta segments. Amplification of the CDR3 region of rearranged TCR beta genes was performed with a multiplex PCR assay on genomic DNA. The amplified TCR beta libraries were sequenced on the Illumina HiSeq System as 87-base-pair reads. In the paper's pipeline: A later analysis counted some 74 million unique TCR beta chains across the approximately 700 repertoires, and 9 million to 14 million of these chains were shared by at least two donors. Raw reads were error-corrected and collapsed into unique sequences with a nearest-neighbor algorithm that merged closely related sequences to remove PCR and sequencing errors. Alignment of CDR3 sequences to IMGT reference sequences was used to assign V, D and J gene segments. Each retained sequence needed at least a six-nucleotide match to both a V gene segment and a J gene segment. A rearrangement was called productive if the CDR3 had no stop codons and remained in frame with V and J, and every other rearrangement was called non-productive. CDR3 was defined by IMGT convention, running from the second conserved V-encoded cysteine to the conserved J-encoded phenylalanine. The earlier analysis of 500 to 750 of the donors excluded any sequence lacking an unambiguous match to a single V gene segment. An earlier analysis of several hundred of the donors called V segments functional above 56.7% productive rearrangements and segregating when the between-donor standard deviation exceeded 5%. A statistical classification framework was built to diagnose cytomegalovirus status from the catalog of TCR beta chain sequences. In a later analysis, V and J genes were assigned by comparing TCR nucleotide sequences against IMGT/GENE-DB human TR gene sequences. A later analysis assigned CDR3 sequences and most-parsimonious VDJ recombination scenarios with the TCRdist pipeline. In a later analysis, each TCR beta chain was defined by its CDR3 amino acid sequence together with its V-gene family, and reads without a unique V-gene family were excluded. As a way to deal with suspected cross-contamination and a sequencing artifact, a later analysis dropped under 600 nucleotide sequences that were highly shared and had low generation probability. A later analysis calculated a clonal expansion index for each public chain from normalized within-repertoire ranks of inferred template counts. In a later analysis, generation probabilities were computed with a VDJ recombination model fitted to out-of-frame rearrangements, and the resulting probabilities were checked against IGoR. Hypergeometric tests were used in a later analysis to score TCR-TCR, TCR-HLA and TCR-CMV co-occurrence, with a repertoire-size bias correction applied to the TCR pairs. False discovery rates were estimated in a later analysis by permuting HLA or CMV assignments 20 times. In a later analysis, co-occurring TCRs were grouped using DBSCAN, and TCRdist sequence similarity was added for clustering within HLA-allele-positive subsets. Repertoires with fewer than 30,000 or more than 120,000 public chains, plus five repertoires with anomalous nucleotide sharing, were excluded from co-occurrence clustering. Not all clones reach the TCRdb copy of this immuneACCESS table, which keeps in-frame sequences only. Checked studies attribute under half of the gap to unresolved V genes and leave the rest unexplained. The V and J calls and clone size are taken from that table; D and trimming were inferred from the DNA. The sample table lists 55,000 to 65,000 clones, roughly 80% of them with a count of one. Of the sample, 2.5% to 4% is held by the ten largest clones.

The data originate from a study of cytomegalovirus exposure and HLA in healthy donors (dated by TCRdb to 2015 to 2018). Context from the whole study: An earlier analysis of roughly 500 of the donors reported approximately 290 Gb of sequence data and around 120 million unique TCR beta sequences from about 180 million T cells. The genetic ancestry cluster associated with self-reported Caucasian donors included roughly four fifths of the roughly 400 genotyped donors. Around 300 gigabases of sequencing data and tens of millions of unique TCR sequences were included in an early release covering about 700 HLA-typed donors. HLA typing included class I and class II loci at four-digit resolution. Every discovery cohort repertoire had been produced on one sequencing platform. Across about 370 genotyped donors of the cohort, an average of approximately 240,000 unique TCR beta nucleotide sequences per donor were sequenced, and about a sixth of those sequences were non-productive. Rather than drawing on any new phenotypic data, the later analysis identified candidate immune exposures from TCR beta sequences and the way those sequences occurred across donors. Several DR-DQ haplotypes were handled as single units for association and clustering because linkage in the cohort was strong. Alongside the repertoire data, information on donor age, sex, ethnicity and CMV serostatus was compiled. The T cell repertoires of 670 or so subjects were profiled by immunosequencing and related to cytomegalovirus serostatus. To decide whether each TCR beta V gene segment behaved as functional or pseudogenic, an earlier analysis of fewer than 750 of the donors relied on high-throughput TCR beta sequencing. The number of donors typed differed by locus, with about 620-630 for A, B, C, DRB1 and DQB1, roughly 520 for DQA1, 600 to 610 for DPA1, and over 400 for DPB1. Genome-wide SNP genotypes for about three fifths of the roughly 670 donors were used in a later genetic analysis, which treated that subset as a discovery cohort. A separate validation cohort of 100 to 150 different subjects was used in addition to the roughly 670-subject first cohort. High-throughput TCR immunosequencing, statistical association of individual TCRs with disease status, and machine learning were combined to predict cytomegalovirus infection status. The study aimed to test whether cataloging public T cell receptors could reveal signatures of past pathogen exposure. A later analysis re-examined previously published TCR beta repertoires from more than 550 donors and added high-resolution HLA genotyping to investigate patterns of TCR occurrence.

The research as a whole found: Because the 87-base-pair reads could not distinguish some IMGT-functional V segments, including TRBV6-2 and TRBV6-3, those segments were excluded. According to a later analysis, most CMV-associated TCR beta chains appeared to be HLA-restricted, and the HLA associations seemed to be driven largely by CMV exposure. Compared with equally common non-associated chains, HLA-associated TCR beta chains in a later analysis were more clonally expanded and had lower generation probabilities. V-gene and J-gene trimming of TCR beta chains was associated with a missense DCLRE1C variant in a later genetic analysis, and the association was replicated in an independent cohort. In a later analysis, 15,000 to 20,000 TCR beta sequences were associated with specific HLA alleles at a false discovery rate of 0.05. Because counts were too low, approximately 18 rarely observed V segments, including chromosome 9 orphons, were excluded from the earlier analysis of roughly 580 of the donors. The presence/absence analyses assumed that sequencing depth was roughly uniform across donors, and that assumption may not be true. Cytomegalovirus status was reported to be diagnosed by the classifier with high specificity and sensitivity in both the original and validation cohorts. The only immune exposure information available for the cohort was CMV serostatus. The cohort was sequenced for TCR beta chains only, and without alpha or paired-chain data the features that could be detected were limited. In a later analysis, several top co-occurrence clusters were reported to appear linked to parvovirus B19, influenza, CMV and Epstein-Barr virus. Most TCR sequences were seen in very few donors, while some public TCRs were found in many individuals. The authors suggested that the approach could potentially be extended to other disease states and immunological phenotypes. A cluster of highly shared sequence variants was judged likely to be a technical artifact of the sequencing pipeline. The study listed 164 TCR beta chains as associated with cytomegalovirus. A further reported finding was that TCR beta sequences accurately predicted the HLA-A and HLA-B alleles for most subjects in the first cohort. In a later analysis, the rate of TCR association differed among HLA loci, with DRB1 alleles having the most associated TCRs and HLA-C alleles having the fewest. Correlated functional status among segregating V segments might be attributable to linkage disequilibrium, but an unknown experimental factor could not be ruled out. In a later genetic analysis, fewer N-insertions in productive TCRs were reported among donors in an Asian-associated ancestry cluster than the roughly 640-donor mean. Broadly in line with IMGT annotations, most TCR beta V segments showed up in productive rearrangements about 87% or about 30% of the time in an earlier analysis of about 500 of the donors. When HLA alleles, especially DR and DQ, strongly co-occurred, attributing TCR associations to individual alleles was difficult. HLA typing was unavailable for some donors at each locus, so association tests used only the typed subset. A few of the identified cytomegalovirus-associated TCR beta chains were confirmed in vitro to be specific for cytomegalovirus antigens.

The rearranged segments are TRBV21-1 and TRBJ2-6; the tabulated D call, TRBD2, remains unverified against the DNA. TRBV21-1 is a pseudogene segment. This receptor was taken from a woman aged 40 to 55 in good health and CMV-seropositive. The sequenced sample was PBMCs. CDR3 region: CASPWGVSGANVLTF. The nucleotide sequence is TGTGCCAGCCCTTGGGGGGTCTCTGGGGCCAACGTCCTGACTTTC.